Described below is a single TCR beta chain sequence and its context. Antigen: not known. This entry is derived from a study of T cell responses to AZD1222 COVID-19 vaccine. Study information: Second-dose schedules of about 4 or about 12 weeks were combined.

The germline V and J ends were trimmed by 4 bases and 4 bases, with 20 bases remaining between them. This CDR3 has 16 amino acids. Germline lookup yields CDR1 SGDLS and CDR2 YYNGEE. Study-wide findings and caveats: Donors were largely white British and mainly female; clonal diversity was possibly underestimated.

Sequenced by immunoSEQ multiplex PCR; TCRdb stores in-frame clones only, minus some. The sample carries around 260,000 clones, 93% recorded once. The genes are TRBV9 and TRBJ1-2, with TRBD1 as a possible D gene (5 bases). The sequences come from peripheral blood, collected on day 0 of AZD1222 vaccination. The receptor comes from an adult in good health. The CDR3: CASSKGTGDSAYGYTF. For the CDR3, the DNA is TGTGCCAGCAGCAAAGGCACAGGCGATTCGGCCTATGGCTACACCTTC.